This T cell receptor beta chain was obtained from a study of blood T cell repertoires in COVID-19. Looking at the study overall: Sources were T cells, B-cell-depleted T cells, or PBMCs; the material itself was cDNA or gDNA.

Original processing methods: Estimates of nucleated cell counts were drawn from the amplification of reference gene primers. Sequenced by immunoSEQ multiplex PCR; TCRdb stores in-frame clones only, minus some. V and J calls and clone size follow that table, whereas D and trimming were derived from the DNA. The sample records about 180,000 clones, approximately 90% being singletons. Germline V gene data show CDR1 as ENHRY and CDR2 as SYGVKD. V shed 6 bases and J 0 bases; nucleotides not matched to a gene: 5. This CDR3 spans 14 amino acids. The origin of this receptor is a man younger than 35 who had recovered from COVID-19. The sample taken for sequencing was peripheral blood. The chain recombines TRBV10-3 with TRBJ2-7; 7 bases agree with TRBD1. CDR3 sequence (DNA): TGTGCCATCAGGAAGGGACAGAGCTCCTACGAGCAGTACTTC. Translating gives CAIRKGQSSYEQYF.